This T cell receptor beta chain was obtained from a study of blood T cell repertoires in COVID-19. Across the whole study: PBMCs, B-cell-depleted T cells, or T cells were the source of the cDNA or gDNA that made up the material.

The authors' processing: Cell counts per sample came from amplifying reference gene primers. Profiling relied on immunoSEQ multiplex PCR, and the TCRdb table lists in-frame clones only, not all of them. V, J and clone size are those of that table, while D and trimming were read from the DNA. The sample carries some 160,000 clones, about 83% recorded once. The sequencing sample was made of peripheral blood. This receptor was obtained from a woman aged 80 or over with acute or convalescent COVID-19.

The CDR3 sequence: CASSPQGGGNTIYF. In DNA form, the CDR3 reads TGCGCCAGCAGCCCCCAGGGGGGTGGAAACACCATATATTTT. The rearrangement joins TRBV5-1 to TRBJ1-3; 7 bases align to TRBD1. The CDR3 sequence is 14 residues long. V shed 4 bases and J 3 bases; nucleotides not matched to a gene: 4. The germline V gene has CDR1 SGHRS and CDR2 YFSETQ.